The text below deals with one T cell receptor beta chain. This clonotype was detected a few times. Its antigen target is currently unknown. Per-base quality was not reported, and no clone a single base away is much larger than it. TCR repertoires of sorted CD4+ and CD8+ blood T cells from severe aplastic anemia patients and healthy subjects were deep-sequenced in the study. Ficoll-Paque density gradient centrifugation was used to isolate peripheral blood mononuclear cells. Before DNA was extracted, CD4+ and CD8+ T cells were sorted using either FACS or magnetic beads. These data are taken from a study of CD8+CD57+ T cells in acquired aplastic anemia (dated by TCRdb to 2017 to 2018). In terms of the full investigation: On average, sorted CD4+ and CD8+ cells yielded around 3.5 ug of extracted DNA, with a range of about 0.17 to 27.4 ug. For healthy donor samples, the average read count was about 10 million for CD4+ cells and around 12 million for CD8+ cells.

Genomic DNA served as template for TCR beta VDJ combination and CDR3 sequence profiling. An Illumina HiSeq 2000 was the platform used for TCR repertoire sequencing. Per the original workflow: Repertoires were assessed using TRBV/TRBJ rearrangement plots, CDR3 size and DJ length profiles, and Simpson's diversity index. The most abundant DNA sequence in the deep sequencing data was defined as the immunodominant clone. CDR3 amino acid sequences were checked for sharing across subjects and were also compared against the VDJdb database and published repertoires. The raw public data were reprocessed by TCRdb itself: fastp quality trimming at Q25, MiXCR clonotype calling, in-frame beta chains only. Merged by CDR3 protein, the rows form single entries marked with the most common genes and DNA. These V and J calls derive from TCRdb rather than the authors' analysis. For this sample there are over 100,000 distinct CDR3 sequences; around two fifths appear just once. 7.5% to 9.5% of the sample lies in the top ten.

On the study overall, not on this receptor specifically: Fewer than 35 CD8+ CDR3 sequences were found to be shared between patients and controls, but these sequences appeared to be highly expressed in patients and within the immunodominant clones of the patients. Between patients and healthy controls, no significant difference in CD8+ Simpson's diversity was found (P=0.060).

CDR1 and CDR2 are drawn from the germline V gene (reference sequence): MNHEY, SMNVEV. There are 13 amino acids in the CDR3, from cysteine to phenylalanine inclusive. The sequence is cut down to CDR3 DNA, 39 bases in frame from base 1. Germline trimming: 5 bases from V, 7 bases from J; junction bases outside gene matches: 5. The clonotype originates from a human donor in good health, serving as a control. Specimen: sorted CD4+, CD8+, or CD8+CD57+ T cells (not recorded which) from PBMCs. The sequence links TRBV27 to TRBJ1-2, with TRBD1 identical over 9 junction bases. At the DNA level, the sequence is TGTGCCAGCAGTCCATGGACAGGGGTTGGCTACACCTTC. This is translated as CASSPWTGVGYTF.